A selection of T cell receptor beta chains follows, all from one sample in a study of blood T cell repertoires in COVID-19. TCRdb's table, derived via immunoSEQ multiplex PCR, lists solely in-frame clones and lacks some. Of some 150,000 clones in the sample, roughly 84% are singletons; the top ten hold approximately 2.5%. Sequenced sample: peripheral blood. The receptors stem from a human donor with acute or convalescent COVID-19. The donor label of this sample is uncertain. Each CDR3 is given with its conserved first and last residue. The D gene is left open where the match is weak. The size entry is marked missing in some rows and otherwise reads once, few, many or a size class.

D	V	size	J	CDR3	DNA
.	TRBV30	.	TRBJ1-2	CAWSVIQGPNYGYTF	TGTGCCTGGAGTGTAATCCAGGGTCCTAACTATGGCTACACCTTC
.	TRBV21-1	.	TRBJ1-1	CASRHQIRATQGVNTEAFF	TGTGCCAGCAGGCATCAAATCCGGGCTACCCAAGGGGTGAACACTGAAGCTTTCTTT
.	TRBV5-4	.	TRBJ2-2	CASRMVPGSNTGELFF	TGTGCCAGCAGGATGGTTCCAGGCTCGAACACCGGGGAGCTGTTTTTT
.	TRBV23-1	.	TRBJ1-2	CASSQSPSTRPGYTF	TGCGCCAGCAGTCAATCCCCGTCGACACGGCCGGGCTACACCTTC
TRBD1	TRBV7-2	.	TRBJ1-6	CASSLAGTDYSPLHF	TGTGCCAGCAGCTTAGCTGGGACAGATTATTCACCCCTCCACTTT
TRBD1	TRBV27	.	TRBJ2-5	CASSLLYWGRQRGQGYQETQYF	TGTGCCAGCAGTTTATTGTACTGGGGTAGACAGAGGGGGCAAGGGTACCAAGAGACCCAGTACTTC
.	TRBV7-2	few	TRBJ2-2	CASSGGRPNTGELFF	TGTGCCAGCAGCGGGGGCAGGCCGAACACCGGGGAGCTGTTTTTT
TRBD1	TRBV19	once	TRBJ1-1	CASSTGQGGTEAFF	TGTGCCAGTAGTACAGGACAGGGGGGTACTGAAGCTTTCTTT
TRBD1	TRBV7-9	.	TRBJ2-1	CASSSMGQYNEQFF	TGTGCCAGCAGCTCTATGGGACAGTACAATGAGCAGTTCTTC
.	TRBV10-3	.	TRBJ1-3	CAITPTGSGNTIYF	TGTGCCATCACTCCGACAGGATCTGGAAACACCATATATTTT
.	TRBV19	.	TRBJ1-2	CASSPIGRGYPYGYTF	TGTGCCAGTAGTCCGATAGGAAGAGGGTACCCTTATGGCTACACCTTC
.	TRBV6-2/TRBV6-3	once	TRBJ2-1	CASTPGGGPRNEQFF	TGTGCCAGCACCCCCGGCGGGGGCCCTCGCAATGAGCAGTTCTTC
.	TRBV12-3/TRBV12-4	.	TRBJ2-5	CASSNRGGETQYF	TGTGCCAGCAGTAACAGGGGAGGAGAGACCCAGTACTTC
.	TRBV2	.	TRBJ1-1	CASSEYLGSLEAFF	TGTGCCAGCAGTGAATATTTGGGCTCCCTTGAAGCTTTCTTT
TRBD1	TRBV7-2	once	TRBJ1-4	CASSFGPAGGSTNEKLFF	TGTGCCAGCAGCTTCGGCCCGGCAGGGGGCTCAACTAATGAAAAACTGTTTTTT
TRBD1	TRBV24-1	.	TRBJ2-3	CATSDPGQGTDTQYF	TGTGCCACCAGTGACCCGGGACAGGGTACAGATACGCAGTATTTT
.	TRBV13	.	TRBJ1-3	CASSRITSSGNTIYF	TGTGCCAGCAGCAGAATTACCAGCTCTGGAAACACCATATATTTT
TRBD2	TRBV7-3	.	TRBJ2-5	CASSPLGPAGVETQYF	TGTGCCAGCAGCCCGCTAGGACCAGCGGGAGTTGAGACCCAGTACTTC
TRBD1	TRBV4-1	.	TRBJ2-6	CASSQDRQGEGMVGGANVLTF	TGCGCCAGCAGCCAAGACCGACAGGGAGAGGGTATGGTGGGTGGGGCCAACGTCCTGACTTTC
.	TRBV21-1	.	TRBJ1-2	CASSKMEGYRPGGYTF	TGTGCCAGCAGCAAAATGGAGGGGTACAGGCCCGGGGGCTACACCTTC
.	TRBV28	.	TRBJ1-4	CASSFGAANEKLFF	TGTGCCAGCAGTTTTGGGGCGGCTAATGAAAAACTGTTTTTT
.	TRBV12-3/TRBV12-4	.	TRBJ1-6	CASSLAGVSPLHF	TGTGCCAGCAGTTTGGCGGGCGTTTCACCCCTCCACTTT
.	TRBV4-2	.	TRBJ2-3	CASTHGGSTDTQYF	TGTGCCAGCACCCATGGGGGGAGCACAGATACGCAGTATTTT
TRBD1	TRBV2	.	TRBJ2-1	CASRTGQGSNEQFF	TGTGCCAGCAGGACGGGACAGGGAAGCAATGAGCAGTTCTTC
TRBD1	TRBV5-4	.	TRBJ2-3	CASNPPGQGSDTQYF	TGTGCCAGCAACCCACCGGGACAGGGATCAGATACGCAGTATTTT
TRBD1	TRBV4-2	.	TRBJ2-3	CASSQDPGGGTDTQYF	TGTGCCAGCAGCCAAGATCCAGGGGGCGGGACAGATACGCAGTATTTT
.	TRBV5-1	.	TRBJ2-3	CASSSETGSLTDTQYF	TGCGCCAGCAGCTCTGAGACAGGTTCCCTCACAGATACGCAGTATTTT
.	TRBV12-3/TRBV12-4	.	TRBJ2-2	CASQSRSTGELFF	TGTGCCAGCCAGAGCCGGAGCACCGGGGAGCTGTTTTTT
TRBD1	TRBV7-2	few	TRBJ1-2	CASSPGEGAITYGYTF	TGTGCCAGCAGCCCTGGCGAGGGGGCGATCACCTATGGCTACACCTTC
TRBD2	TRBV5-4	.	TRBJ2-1	CASSLGVAGTNEQFF	TGTGCCAGCAGCTTAGGGGTAGCGGGTACCAATGAGCAGTTCTTC
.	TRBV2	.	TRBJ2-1	CASSGRTSGGEQFF	TGTGCCAGCAGTGGAAGGACATCGGGCGGTGAGCAGTTCTTC